This T cell receptor (beta chain) is from a study of identical twins. Study conclusions and caveats: Fewer insertions marked abundant cord blood beta clonotypes; young adult naive trended weakly, memory not at all. Within twin pairs, the out-of-frame alpha sequences they shared showed excess low generation probability.

Unique molecular identifiers were in the cDNA, with template-switch universal primer binding. One entry per CDR3 protein results from TCRdb running MiXCR on the 5' RACE reads. Of about 700,000 distinct CDR3 sequences in the sample, around 6.1% were seen once. Healthy Caucasians alone served as donors. CDR3 length: 13 residues. CDR1 is DFQATT and CDR2 is SNEGSKA in the germline V gene (reference sequence). V shed 1 base and J shed 5 bases, with 12 bases lying between them. The sample holds many counts of this clonotype. As yet, its antigen is unknown. The rearrangement joins TRBV20-1 to TRBJ2-7; D gene unclear. The source of this sequence is a young man in good health. The specimen was naive T cells sorted from blood. CDR3 residues: CSARVGTRDEQYF. CDR3 sequence (DNA): TGCAGTGCTAGAGTCGGAACCCGCGACGAGCAGTACTTC.